These 30 T cell receptor beta chains share one sample of origin, sequenced in a study of molecular identifiers for immune sequencing clone quantification. TCRdb analysed the PCR reads with MiXCR anew, one entry per CDR3 protein. Of around 480,000 distinct CDR3 sequences in the sample, about a fifth were seen once. The sequenced sample consisted of naive CD8+ T cells from blood, with Jurkat cell RNA spiked in. Subset defined: FACS-sorted CD8+CD4-CCR7+CD45RA+ naive T cells. The receptors were sampled from a human donor in good health. Some libraries in this study had Jurkat cell RNA spiked in.

To note about this clonotype: Mismatch with germline at one junction end may stem from a read error. DNA for the CDR3: TGTGCCAGCAGTTTATCGGCGAGTAGAAATGAAAAACTGTCTTTT. Protein: CASSLSASRNEKLSF. The genes are TRBV12-3 or TRBV12-4 and TRBJ1-4, with D uncertain. This CDR3 is 15 amino acids long.

As for this clonotype: This may come from a read error, since a much larger clone is one base off. J is TRBJ2-7 and V is TRBV18, with D perhaps TRBD2 (7 bases). Germline V CDR1 and CDR2: KGHSH, LQKENI. CDR3 length: 14 amino acids. CDR3 amino acids: CGSSPPAGAHEQYF. In DNA form, the CDR3 reads TGTGGCAGCTCACCACCGGCGGGGGCCCACGAGCAGTACTTC.

The chain is built from TRBV6-2 or TRBV6-3 and TRBJ2-1, with unresolved D. Germline lookup yields CDR1 MNHEY and CDR2 SVGEGT. Trimming took 6 bases from V and 6 from J, leaving 21 bases between them. The CDR3 sequence is 16 residues long. This chain's CDR3 is CASSSGPTFVVNEQFF. CDR3 nucleotides: TGTGCCAGCAGCTCAGGTCCAACGTTCGTTGTCAATGAGCAGTTCTTC.

The chain couples TRBV6-5 to TRBJ2-3; 8 positions match TRBD2. Looked up from germline, CDR1 is MNHEY and CDR2 is SVGAGI. This CDR3 region has 17 residues. J was trimmed by 6 bases and V by 0 bases; bases with no gene match: 11. In DNA form, the CDR3 reads TGTGCCAGCAGTTACTCGTCGGTTCAGCGGGAGAGGGATACGCAGTATTTT. This gives the protein CASSYSSVQRERDTQYF.

In nucleotides, the CDR3 is TGCGCCAGCAGCTTGGCGCTAGCAGACTACGAGCAGTACTTC. It translates to CASSLALADYEQYF. The chain employs TRBV5-1 and TRBJ2-7; D possibly corresponds to TRBD2 (5 bases). CDR3 length: 14 amino acids. V dropped 0 bases and J dropped 3 bases, with 10 bases sitting between them. Germline V lookup: CDR1 SGHRS, CDR2 YFSETQ. The variable domain in full, with the rest retrieved from reference TRBV5-1 and TRBJ2-7, is KAGVTQTPRYLIKTRGQQVTLSCSPISGHRSVSWYQQTPGQGLQFLFEYFSETQRNKGNFPGRFSGRQFSNSRSEMNVSTLELGDSALYLCASSLALADYEQYFGPGTRLTVT.

This clonotype was recorded at least ten times. The chain uses TRBV20-1 and TRBJ2-5, with no clear D. The V gene's germline CDR1 is DFQATT and CDR2 SNEGSKA (reference sequence). CDR3 length: 13 residues. Trimming took 0 bases from V and 5 from J, leaving 10 bases between them. CDR3 residues: CSARDLLGETQYF. CDR3 in DNA: TGCAGTGCTAGAGATCTGCTGGGGGAGACCCAGTACTTC.

This clonotype was seen repeatedly, ten times or more. The chain is built from TRBV10-2 and TRBJ2-7, with TRBD2 matching 11 bases. This CDR3 contains 14 residues. From germline, CDR1 is WSHSY and CDR2 SAAADI. The J segment lost 2 bases and the V segment lost 6 bases, leaving 3 bases of the junction unmatched. The CDR3 DNA reads TGCGCCAGCAGGCCGGGACTAGCGGCCTACGAGCAGTACTTC. Amino acids: CASRPGLAAYEQYF.

This clonotype was counted only a few times. The genes are TRBV25-1 and TRBJ1-1, with D perhaps TRBD1 (5 bases). CDR1 MGHDK and CDR2 SYGVNS come from the germline V gene. This CDR3 is built from 15 residues. V lost 1 base and J 2 bases, leaving 11 bases between the germline ends. The CDR3 bases are TGTGCCAGCAGTGAATGGGGGACGGAAAACACTGAAGCTTTCTTT. Protein sequence: CASSEWGTENTEAFF.

Ten or more counts support this clonotype. The J gene is TRBJ2-3, the V gene TRBV10-3, with D perhaps given as TRBD1 or TRBD2 (5 bases each). Germline V gene data show CDR1 as ENHRY and CDR2 as SYGVKD. The CDR3 is 14 amino acids. Trimming took 11 bases from V and 3 from J, leaving 18 bases between them. The chain's CDR3 is CAVLDTEGTDTQYF. For the CDR3, the DNA is TGTGCCGTCTTGGACACCGAGGGGACAGATACGCAGTATTTT.

This clonotype was seen many times. The chain is built from TRBV3-1 and TRBJ2-7, with D perhaps TRBD2 (5 bases). The CDR3 spans 14 residues. Trimming left V 3 bases short and J 0 bases short, with 9 bases between. CDR1 is LGHDT, CDR2 YNNKEL, per germline (reference sequence). The DNA of the CDR3 is TGTGCCAGCAGCCAGACGGGGAGCTCCTACGAGCAGTACTTC. Translating it yields CASSQTGSSYEQYF.

The chain employs TRBV9 and TRBJ1-1; D unclear. The germline V and J ends were trimmed by 2 bases and 0 bases, with 8 bases remaining between them. Germline loops: CDR1 SGDLS, CDR2 YYNGEE. There are 14 residues in the CDR3. The CDR3 nucleotides read TGTGCCAGCAGCGTTCATGAAATGAACACTGAAGCTTTCTTT. Translation gives CASSVHEMNTEAFF.

Many counts were recorded for this clonotype. The genes are TRBV29-1 and TRBJ2-1, with 9 positions matching TRBD2. V lost 1 base, J lost 1 base, and 11 bases stayed unmatched. CDR3 size: 18 residues. The V gene's germline CDR1 is SQVTM and CDR2 ANQGSEA. CDR3 DNA sequence: TGCAGCGTTGAAGGGGTAAATAGCGGGAGTGGGTCCTACAATGAGCAGTTCTTC. Amino acids: CSVEGVNSGSGSYNEQFF.

This clonotype was found many times. This chain joins TRBV13 and TRBJ1-1; no clear D gene. The V end was cut by 3 bases, the J end by 1 base, with 9 bases between. The CDR3 has 14 residues. Germline V gives CDR1 PRHDT, CDR2 FYEKMQ (reference sequence). The CDR3 spells CASSFISQNTEAFF. The CDR3 DNA sequence: TGTGCCAGCAGCTTTATCAGCCAGAACACTGAAGCTTTCTTT.

There are many counts of this clonotype. The chain recombines TRBV12-3 or TRBV12-4 with TRBJ2-3; the D gene is possibly TRBD2 (6 bases). Trimming pared 5 bases from V and 4 bases from J, leaving 16 bases between. The CDR3 is 15 residues long. The CDR3 here is CASSPGLPGADTQYF. In DNA form, the CDR3 reads TGTGCCAGCAGTCCGGGACTCCCCGGGGCAGATACGCAGTATTTT.

This clonotype was observed many times. J is TRBJ2-1 and V is TRBV28; 7 bases map to TRBD1. This CDR3 spans 15 amino acids. CDR1 is MDHEN, CDR2 SYDVKM, per germline. The V gene end was trimmed by 8 bases and the J gene end by 8 bases; junction bases not matched to a gene: 15. The CDR3 protein is CASRSVGTVGHEQFF. CDR3 coding DNA: TGTGCCAGCCGGTCGGTGGGGACAGTAGGTCATGAGCAGTTCTTC. The complete variable domain, with remaining parts taken from reference TRBV28 and TRBJ2-1, reads DVKVTQSSRYLVKRTGEKVFLECVQDMDHENMFWYRQDPGLGLRLIYFSYDVKMKEKGDIPEGYSVSREKKERFSLILESASTNQTSMYLCASRSVGTVGHEQFFGPGTRLTVL.

In its sample, this clonotype was seen many times. This chain connects TRBV29-1 to TRBJ1-2, with TRBD1 matching over 7 bases. The junction had 11 bases not matched to a gene; V was cut back by 3 bases and J by 7 bases. This CDR3 is built from 14 residues. Germline V lookup: CDR1 SQVTM, CDR2 ANQGSEA. The CDR3 loop reads CSVDRQGEGGGYTF. The CDR3 bases are TGCAGCGTTGATCGACAGGGAGAAGGAGGTGGCTACACCTTC.

CDR3 amino acids: CSAPGQGTVFYEQYF. DNA for the CDR3: TGCAGTGCCCCGGGACAGGGGACCGTTTTCTACGAGCAGTACTTC. The J gene is TRBJ2-7, the V gene TRBV20-1, with 10 bases lining up with TRBD1. V dropped 6 bases and J dropped 3; count of bases not matched to a gene: 11. Germline-derived CDR1 and CDR2 are DFQATT and SNEGSKA (reference sequence). The CDR3 totals 15 residues.

V is TRBV4-1 and J is TRBJ2-7; D might be TRBD1 or TRBD2, each matching 6 bases. Between the trimmed V and J ends, which lost 0 bases and 4 bases, there was a span of 13 bases. The CDR3 totals 15 residues. The germline V gene encodes CDR1 MGHRA and CDR2 YSYEKL. As DNA, the CDR3 is TGCGCCAGCAGCCAAGATCAGCAGGGGAGGTACGAGCAGTACTTC. Translation: CASSQDQQGRYEQYF.

A few counts support this clonotype. The chain carries TRBV2 and TRBJ1-1, with D possibly being TRBD1 (6 bases). Germline loops: CDR1 SNHLY, CDR2 FYNNEI. This CDR3 is 14 amino acids long. V gave up 8 bases and J gave up 2 bases, with 15 bases separating them. CDR3 nucleotides: TGTGCCAGCGGACCGGGACACCAAAACACTGAAGCTTTCTTT. Protein: CASGPGHQNTEAFF.

This clonotype was observed many times. The chain's CDR3 is CASRGWGDTEAFF. In DNA, the CDR3 is TGTGCCAGCAGAGGATGGGGGGACACTGAAGCTTTCTTT. This sequence joins TRBV6-5 and TRBJ1-1; possibly TRBD1 for D (5 bases). The CDR3 is made up of 13 amino acids. V lost 6 bases and J 3 bases, leaving 11 bases between the germline ends. The germline gives CDR1 MNHEY, CDR2 SVGAGI.

The chain recombines TRBV11-2 with TRBJ2-1; 7 bases agree with TRBD2. Germline CDR1 reads SGHAT; CDR2 reads FQNNGV. The CDR3 has 15 residues. With V trimmed by 5 bases and J by 9 bases, 13 bases remained unmatched. Written as DNA, the CDR3 is TGTGCCAGCAGCGTACCCGACGGGGGGTACGGTGAGCAGTTCTTC. Protein product: CASSVPDGGYGEQFF.

This clonotype was seen a handful of times. The CDR3 protein is CASNRTGTTNGNTIYF. In DNA form, the CDR3 reads TGTGCCAGCAACCGCACAGGGACAACTAATGGAAACACCATATATTTT. The chain couples TRBV27 to TRBJ1-3; possibly TRBD1 for D (6 bases). V lost 7 bases, J lost 3 bases, and 19 bases lay in between. This CDR3 has 16 amino acids. CDR1 MNHEY and CDR2 SMNVEV come from the germline V gene (reference sequence).

This clonotype was seen only a few times. The chain employs TRBV7-9 and TRBJ2-2, with D uncertain. Between the trimmed V and J ends, which lost 4 bases and 6 bases, there was a span of 15 bases. CDR3 length: 15 residues. Germline CDR1 reads SEHNR; CDR2 reads FQNEAQ (reference sequence). CDR3 coding DNA: TGTGCCAGCAGCTCCCACCTCCGGTTATCCGGGGAGCTGTTTTTT. Residues: CASSSHLRLSGELFF.

This clonotype was counted between two and nine times. The genes are TRBV19 and TRBJ2-7, with D perhaps matching TRBD1 (6 bases). Trimming cost V 3 bases and J 5 bases, with 14 bases left between them. CDR1 LNHDA and CDR2 SQIVND come from the germline V gene (reference sequence). The CDR3 loop spans 14 amino acids. The CDR3 DNA reads as TGTGCCAGTAGTATTATCTCAGGGGCCCACGAGCAGTACTTC. It encodes CASSIISGAHEQYF.

This clonotype was observed many times. The V gene is TRBV6-1, the J gene TRBJ2-3; no clear D. CDR3 size: 16 residues. V shed 4 bases and J shed 0 bases, with 14 bases lying between them. The germline gives CDR1 MNHNS, CDR2 SASEGT. The CDR3 spells CASSAIKGPSTDTQYF. CDR3 DNA sequence: TGTGCCAGCAGTGCGATAAAGGGCCCGAGCACAGATACGCAGTATTTT.

This clonotype was detected a few times. The J gene is TRBJ2-3, the V gene TRBV5-6; 10 positions agree with TRBD2. Germline V lookup: CDR1 SGHDT, CDR2 YYEEEE. The junction had 3 bases not matched to a gene; V was cut back by 0 bases and J by 5 bases. The length of the CDR3 is 15 residues. DNA for the CDR3: TGTGCCAGCAGCTTGGGGTCTAGCGGGAGAGATACGCAGTATTTT. As protein: CASSLGSSGRDTQYF. The whole variable domain, filled in from reference TRBV5-6 and TRBJ2-3, reads DAGVTQSPTHLIKTRGQQVTLRCSPKSGHDTVSWYQQALGQGPQFIFQYYEEEERQRGNFPDRFSGHQFPNYSSELNVNALLLGDSALYLCASSLGSSGRDTQYFGPGTRLTVL.

There are a few counts of this clonotype. V usage is TRBV19 and J usage is TRBJ2-2, with 9 bases aligning to TRBD2. V lost 5 bases to trimming and J lost 4 bases; unmatched junction nucleotides: 11. There are 17 residues in the CDR3. CDR1 LNHDA and CDR2 SQIVND come from the germline V gene (reference sequence). The CDR3 loop reads CASSLRGRGAFTGELFF. CDR3 coding DNA: TGTGCCAGTAGTTTGCGCGGGAGGGGAGCTTTCACCGGGGAGCTGTTTTTT.

Worth noting for this clonotype: This clone may be a read error of a much larger clone one base away. V is TRBV19 and J is TRBJ2-5, with D hard to call. CDR1 LNHDA and CDR2 SQIVND come from the germline V gene (reference sequence). The CDR3 runs to 14 residues. In DNA form, the CDR3 reads TGTGTCAGTAGTATAGAGGCTAGTCGAGAGACCCAGTACTTC. It yields the protein CVSSIEASRETQYF.

Comment on this clonotype: A read error is possible here, since a much larger clone lies one base away. This is likely a read error, given that the CDR3 carries no conserved phenylalanine or tryptophan at its end. This chain links TRBV15 with TRBJ2-3, with unresolved D. With 0 bases removed from V and 5 bases from J, the gap between germline ends came to 3 bases. CDR3 length: 12 residues. Germline lookup yields CDR1 LNHNV and CDR2 YYDKDF (reference sequence). The CDR3 reads CATSRDQDTQYS. As DNA, the CDR3 is TGTGCCACCAGCAGAGATCAAGATACGCAGTATTCT.

The rearrangement joins TRBV6-2 or TRBV6-3 to TRBJ2-7; D is perhaps TRBD1 (6 bases). Germline V lookup: CDR1 MNHEY, CDR2 SVGEGT. Trimming took off 2 bases at V and 5 bases at J, with 16 bases between the two ends. The CDR3 consists of 15 residues. The CDR3 here is CASSYGDILRHEQYF. As DNA, the CDR3 is TGTGCCAGCAGTTACGGGGACATCCTCCGCCACGAGCAGTACTTC.